Listed below are T cell receptor beta chains from one sample, sequenced in a study of shared clonotypes between healthy human individuals. The data were produced by immunoSEQ multiplex PCR, yet TCRdb's version contains in-frame clones alone and is incomplete. The sample lists roughly 2.5 million clones, 85% to 95% seen once, with around 0.14% in the top ten. Sequences were obtained from naive CD4+ T cells sorted from blood. These TCRs come from a man between 18 and 29 years old in good health. CDR3s include the opening cysteine and the closing phenylalanine or tryptophan. The D gene is left open where the match is weak. Clone size is given for some rows only: seen once, a few or many times, or a class if the clone is expanded.

CDR3nt	CDR3aa	d_gene	j_gene	abundance	v_gene
TGTGCCATCACGAGGGAAGGTACCTACGAGCAGTACTTC	CAITREGTYEQYF	-	TRBJ2-7	-	TRBV10-3
TGTGCCAGTAGTAGGGCCTCGGGCACTGAAGCTTTCTTT	CASSRASGTEAFF	-	TRBJ1-1	-	TRBV19
TGTGCCACCAGCAGAGCACCCAACAGCAGGGAAGCCTACGAGCAGTACTTC	CATSRAPNSREAYEQYF	-	TRBJ2-7	-	TRBV15
TGTGCCTGGAGTAGGCAGGGGAGGAGCGAGCAGTACTTC	CAWSRQGRSEQYF	-	TRBJ2-7	-	TRBV30
TGTGCCAGCAGCCGGTCGGATACGCAGTATTTT	CASSRSDTQYF	-	TRBJ2-3	-	TRBV2
TGTGCCAGTAGTCCCCGAGACAGGGGTTTCTACGAGCAGTACTTC	CASSPRDRGFYEQYF	TRBD1	TRBJ2-7	-	TRBV19
TGTGCCAGCAGCTTACTCAGCGCGGGGGGACTGTACGAGCAGTACTTC	CASSLLSAGGLYEQYF	TRBD2	TRBJ2-7	-	TRBV7-9
TGTGCCAGCAGCGTAGGGGGACGGGAGGGTTCAGAGACCCAGTACTTC	CASSVGGREGSETQYF	TRBD2	TRBJ2-5	-	TRBV9
TGCGCCAGCGGTAGAGGGGGGCGCACAGATACGCAGTATTTT	CASGRGGRTDTQYF	-	TRBJ2-3	-	TRBV5-1
TGTGCCAGCAGGTTACAAGAAGGCTACACCTTC	CASRLQEGYTF	-	TRBJ1-2	-	TRBV6-1
TGTGCCAGCAGTACCTACAGGGACACCGGGGAGCTGTTTTTT	CASSTYRDTGELFF	-	TRBJ2-2	-	TRBV6-5
TGTGCCTGGAGATACGGGAGTTCCCACGAGCAGTACTTC	CAWRYGSSHEQYF	-	TRBJ2-7	-	TRBV30
TGTGCCAGCAGCCCCCGACAGGGATCCTACGAGCAGTACTTC	CASSPRQGSYEQYF	TRBD1	TRBJ2-7	-	TRBV7-9
TGTGCCAGCAGCCGACCCGCGGCCACTGCTGAAAAACTGTTTTTT	CASSRPAATAEKLFF	-	TRBJ1-4	-	TRBV11-2
TGTGCCAGCAGTAGGGGGCATCAGCCCCAGCATTTT	CASSRGHQPQHF	TRBD1	TRBJ1-5	-	TRBV28
TGTGCCAGCAGTGAGGCAGGGGCCGATCAGCCCCAGCATTTT	CASSEAGADQPQHF	-	TRBJ1-5	-	TRBV6-1
TGTGCCAGCAGCTCGATACTTAGCACAGATACGCAGTATTTT	CASSSILSTDTQYF	-	TRBJ2-3	-	TRBV11-2
TGTGCCAGCAGCTCAAAAACAGGGAGGGTAGCTAATGAAAAACTGTTTTTT	CASSSKTGRVANEKLFF	-	TRBJ1-4	-	TRBV5-4
TGTGCCAGTAGTGCGGGAGCCTCCTACGAGCAGTACTTC	CASSAGASYEQYF	TRBD2	TRBJ2-7	-	TRBV19
TGTGCCAGCAGTCCAGGACTGGCCTCAGATACGCAGTATTTT	CASSPGLASDTQYF	-	TRBJ2-3	-	TRBV7-9
TGTGCCTGGAGTGGTCCGACAGCCTACGAGCAGTACTTC	CAWSGPTAYEQYF	-	TRBJ2-7	-	TRBV30
TGTGCCAGCAGCTTTATGGGTATTTCCTATGGCTACACCTTC	CASSFMGISYGYTF	-	TRBJ1-2	-	TRBV28
TGTGCCAGCTCACCAGGACAGGGTTCGGGCTACACCTTC	CASSPGQGSGYTF	TRBD1	TRBJ1-2	-	TRBV18
TGTGCCAGCAACTCCACAGGGAGCAATCAGCCCCAGCATTTT	CASNSTGSNQPQHF	-	TRBJ1-5	-	TRBV11-3
TGTGCCAGCAGTACATCGGGACAGGCGGCTGAGCAGTACTTC	CASSTSGQAAEQYF	TRBD1	TRBJ2-7	once	TRBV27
TGCGCCAGCAGCTTAGGGCCAGGGGGAACCCAAGAGACCCAGTACTTC	CASSLGPGGTQETQYF	TRBD1	TRBJ2-5	-	TRBV5-1
TGTGCCAGCACCCGACTAGCGGGAACTAATCCTAGCACAGATACGCAGTATTTT	CASTRLAGTNPSTDTQYF	TRBD2	TRBJ2-3	-	TRBV27
TGTGCCAGTAGTTCGCTCACTGAAGCTTTCTTT	CASSSLTEAFF	-	TRBJ1-1	-	TRBV19
TGTGCCAGTAGTAACAGGGTGAACACTGAAGCTTTCTTT	CASSNRVNTEAFF	-	TRBJ1-1	-	TRBV19
TGTGCCAGCAGCTTGACGGGACTGAGGGCGGAGACCCAGTACTTC	CASSLTGLRAETQYF	-	TRBJ2-5	once	TRBV11-3
TGTGCCAGCAGCTTCAATATGGTCGCTGAGCAGTTCTTC	CASSFNMVAEQFF	-	TRBJ2-1	-	TRBV11-2
TGTGCCAGCAGTGTTAGTGGACTAGAGCAGTTCTTC	CASSVSGLEQFF	-	TRBJ2-1	-	TRBV2
TGTGCCAGCAGCAAAGTGGCGGGGACAGGGAGATCTAGCAATCAGCCCCAGCATTTT	CASSKVAGTGRSSNQPQHF	-	TRBJ1-5	-	TRBV21-1
TGTGCCAGCAGCTTGGAACAGGGGGAATATAATTCACCCCTCCACTTT	CASSLEQGEYNSPLHF	TRBD1	TRBJ1-6	-	TRBV5-8
TGTGCCAGCCTGGAGGAGAACACTGAAGCTTTCTTT	CASLEENTEAFF	-	TRBJ1-1	once	TRBV7-9
TGCGCCAGCAGTGAGCAACCAAATCCGGGCTACACCTTC	CASSEQPNPGYTF	-	TRBJ1-2	-	TRBV10-2
TGTGCCATCCGTGGGGAGGAAGAGCAGTACTTC	CAIRGEEEQYF	-	TRBJ2-5	-	TRBV10-3